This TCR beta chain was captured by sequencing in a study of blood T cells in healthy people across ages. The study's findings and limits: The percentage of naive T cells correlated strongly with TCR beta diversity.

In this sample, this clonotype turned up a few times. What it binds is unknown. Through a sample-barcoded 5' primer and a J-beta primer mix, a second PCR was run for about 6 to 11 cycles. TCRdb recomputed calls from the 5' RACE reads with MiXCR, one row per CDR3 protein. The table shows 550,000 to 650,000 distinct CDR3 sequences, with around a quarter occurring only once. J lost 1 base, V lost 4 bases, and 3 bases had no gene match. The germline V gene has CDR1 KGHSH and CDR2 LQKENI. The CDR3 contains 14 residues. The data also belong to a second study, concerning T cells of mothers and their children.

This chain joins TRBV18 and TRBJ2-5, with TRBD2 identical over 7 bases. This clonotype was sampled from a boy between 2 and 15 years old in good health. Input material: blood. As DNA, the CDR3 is TGTGCCAGCTCACAGCGGGAACGCCAAGAGACCCAGTACTTC. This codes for CASSQRERQETQYF.